The 17 T cell receptor beta chains below all came from one sample that was sequenced in a study of blood T cell repertoires in COVID-19. Libraries were prepared by immunoSEQ multiplex PCR; TCRdb keeps only in-frame clonotypes and omits some of them. The top ten hold about 4% of the sample, which has approximately 200,000 clones, 80% to 90% seen once. Material: PBMCs or T cells enriched from blood (not recorded which). These receptors all come from a woman in her 30s who had been exposed to COVID-19.

The chain has TRBV5-1 and TRBJ1-1, with D perhaps matching TRBD1 (5 bases). V was trimmed by 3 bases and J by 0 bases, leaving 6 bases between them. The germline gives CDR1 SGHRS, CDR2 YFSETQ. The CDR3 is 13 residues long. The CDR3 bases are TGCGCCAGCAGCTCGGACATGAACACTGAAGCTTTCTTT. Translation gives CASSSDMNTEAFF.

The chain employs TRBV7-2 and TRBJ2-7, with a tentative D call TRBD1 (8 bases). The germline V and J ends were trimmed by 11 bases and 3 bases, with 14 bases remaining between them. The germline V gene has CDR1 SGHTA and CDR2 FQGNSA. This CDR3 comprises 12 residues. This chain's CDR3 is CASTGEGYEQYF. For the CDR3, the DNA is TGTGCCTCGACAGGGGAGGGCTACGAGCAGTACTTC.

The rearrangement links TRBV29-1 to TRBJ1-2, with 9 bases fitting TRBD1. V trimming: 7 bases; J trimming: 5 bases; junction bases outside the gene matches: 5. The CDR3 has 12 amino acids. Per germline, CDR1 SQVTM and CDR2 ANQGSEA. The CDR3 loop is CSAPGTGYGYTF. In DNA, the CDR3 is TGCAGCGCTCCCGGGACAGGGTATGGCTACACCTTC.

This CDR3 reads CAWSSPTGGRDTGELFF. CDR3 sequence (DNA): TGTGCCTGGAGTTCCCCAACAGGGGGCAGGGACACCGGGGAGCTGTTTTTT. V usage is TRBV30 and J usage is TRBJ2-2, with 9 positions matching TRBD1. Germline values: CDR1 GTSNPN, CDR2 SVGIG (reference sequence). V shed 2 bases, J shed 3 bases, and the junction held 10 bases outside the gene matches. The CDR3 is 17 amino acids.

The chain couples TRBV7-9 to TRBJ1-1; D may be TRBD1 (6 bases). Germline lookup yields CDR1 SEHNR and CDR2 FQNEAQ (reference sequence). Trimming pared 5 bases from V and 6 bases from J, leaving 16 bases between. The CDR3 sequence is 14 residues long. The CDR3 spells CASSPPRGGPEAFF. The CDR3 DNA is TGTGCCAGCAGCCCCCCTAGGGGGGGTCCTGAAGCTTTCTTT.

The rearrangement uses TRBV5-1 and TRBJ1-1; D not certain. V was shortened by 0 bases and J by 11 bases, with 17 bases between the two germline ends. Germline loops: CDR1 SGHRS, CDR2 YFSETQ. This CDR3 region has 14 residues. The CDR3 nucleotides read TGCGCCAGCAGCTTGGGAGCACCACCTCCTATGGCTTTCTTT. Translated: CASSLGAPPPMAFF. The full variable domain, in which reference TRBV5-1 and TRBJ1-1 provide the parts outside the CDR3, is KAGVTQTPRYLIKTRGQQVTLSCSPISGHRSVSWYQQTPGQGLQFLFEYFSETQRNKGNFPGRFSGRQFSNSRSEMNVSTLELGDSALYLCASSLGAPPPMAFFGQGTRLTVV.

The chain carries TRBV9 and TRBJ2-7; D might be TRBD2 (5 bases). Deletions cut 2 bases from V and 4 bases from J, with 16 bases between. Germline V gives CDR1 SGDLS, CDR2 YYNGEE. The length of the CDR3 is 15 residues. This CDR3 reads CASSVSEGWGYEQYF. CDR3 nucleotide sequence: TGTGCCAGCAGCGTTAGCGAGGGATGGGGATACGAGCAGTACTTC.

V gene TRBV28 combines with J gene TRBJ1-5, with D maybe TRBD1 (5 bases). Per germline, CDR1 MDHEN and CDR2 SYDVKM. Trimming cost V 7 bases and J 2 bases, with 18 bases left between them. This CDR3 comprises 16 residues. CDR3 sequence (DNA): TGTGCCAGCAAATCTTACGGCGGCAGGGGCAATCAGCCCCAGCATTTT. This gives the protein CASKSYGGRGNQPQHF. Looking up the rest from reference TRBV28 and TRBJ1-5 gives the full variable domain: DVKVTQSSRYLVKRTGEKVFLECVQDMDHENMFWYRQDPGLGLRLIYFSYDVKMKEKGDIPEGYSVSREKKERFSLILESASTNQTSMYLCASKSYGGRGNQPQHFGDGTRLSIL.

The genes are TRBV18 and TRBJ1-1; possible D gene TRBD1, 5 bases. V dropped 3 bases and J dropped 1 base, with 6 bases sitting between them. CDR3 length: 13 amino acids. Germline loops: CDR1 KGHSH, CDR2 LQKENI. The chain's CDR3 is CASSPQGNTEAFF. Written as DNA, the CDR3 is TGTGCCAGCTCACCGCAGGGGAACACTGAAGCTTTCTTT.

This chain links TRBV9 with TRBJ1-5; D not certain. The CDR3 extends over 13 amino acids. Looked up from germline, CDR1 is SGDLS and CDR2 is YYNGEE. V was trimmed by 4 bases and J by 3 bases, leaving 8 bases between them. The CDR3 DNA reads TGTGCCAGCAGCATAGGAGTCAATCAGCCCCAGCATTTT. It encodes CASSIGVNQPQHF.

This sequence joins TRBV4-1 and TRBJ2-7; TRBD2 agrees at 12 bases. V shed 2 bases and J 2 bases; nucleotides not matched to a gene: 7. Germline-derived CDR1 and CDR2 are MGHRA and YSYEKL. This CDR3 contains 17 residues. The CDR3 nucleotides read TGCGCCAGCAGCCAATCGACTAGCGGGAGCCTGGCCTACGAGCAGTACTTC. It yields the protein CASSQSTSGSLAYEQYF.

J is TRBJ1-1 and V is TRBV5-1, with a tentative D call TRBD1 (6 bases). CDR1 and CDR2 (germline): SGHRS, YFSETQ. Trimming removed 0 bases at V and 6 bases at J, with 12 bases between. This CDR3 contains 14 residues. CDR3 protein: CASSLGGTTPEAFF. In DNA, the CDR3 is TGCGCCAGCAGCTTGGGGGGGACAACCCCTGAAGCTTTCTTT.

Only a few counts were recorded for this clone. The chain is built from TRBV11-2 and TRBJ1-5; possibly TRBD1 for D (5 bases). From germline, CDR1 is SGHAT and CDR2 FQNNGV. This CDR3 contains 15 residues. V dropped 5 bases and J dropped 1 base, with 12 bases sitting between them. CDR3 DNA: TGTGCCAGCAGCCAACCGGGGGTGAGCAATCAGCCCCAGCATTTT. Translation gives CASSQPGVSNQPQHF.

In this sample, this clone turned up a few times. The chain joins TRBV5-8 to TRBJ1-2, with D tentatively TRBD1 (5 bases). The CDR3 length is 16 residues. Trimming took off 3 bases at V and 2 bases at J, with 17 bases between the two ends. CDR1 and CDR2 (germline): SGHTS, YDEGEE. As DNA, the CDR3 is TGTGCCAGCAGCTCCCCTGGGGGGGAAAAGAACTATGGCTACACCTTC. This translates into CASSSPGGEKNYGYTF.

The chain links TRBV30 to TRBJ1-5, with D perhaps matching TRBD1 (6 bases). The V gene lost 4 bases and the J gene lost 7 bases, with 14 bases spanning the gap. Germline values: CDR1 GTSNPN, CDR2 SVGIG (reference sequence). The CDR3 totals 13 residues. The CDR3 here is CAWTRGGGQPQHF. As DNA, the CDR3 is TGTGCCTGGACGAGAGGGGGGGGCCAGCCCCAGCATTTT.

In nucleotides, the CDR3 is TGCGCCAGCAGCCAAGCAGTCAGTATCGGGGGGCAGTATTTT. As protein: CASSQAVSIGGQYF. This chain joins TRBV4-1 and TRBJ2-3, with D possibly TRBD2 on 6 matching bases. Germline loops: CDR1 MGHRA, CDR2 YSYEKL. The CDR3 is made up of 14 amino acids. Trimming cost V 1 base and J 11 bases, with 16 bases left between them.

The V call is TRBV19, the J call TRBJ1-2; D is ambiguous. From germline, CDR1 is LNHDA and CDR2 SQIVND (reference sequence). Trimming removed 1 base from V and 3 bases from J, with 12 bases in between. This CDR3 spans 15 amino acids. The CDR3 bases are TGTGCCAGTAGTATAGGTGGCACGGACTACTATGGCTACACCTTC. Its translation: CASSIGGTDYYGYTF.